This TCR beta chain emerged from a study of CD8+ T cells in alopecia areata. In the study overall: Treated patients were given oral tofacitinib, which was dosed at 5 to 10 mg twice daily. The authors scored treated patients' severity by affected scalp percentage. Overall study findings and caveats: Researchers reported that TCR sharing among patients proved less clear than in mice, possibly HLA-linked. Elevated clonality characterized lesional scalp relative to normal scalp, particularly in alopecia totalis/universalis.

The treatment is: oral pan-JAK inhibitor, 5-10 mg twice daily. The CDR3 length is 13 residues. CDR1 and CDR2 (germline): ENHRY, SYGVKD. Trimming removed 2 bases at V and 10 bases at J, with 9 bases between. The sequencing template was cDNA reverse transcribed from extracted RNA. The repertoire was sequenced with immunoSEQ multiplex PCR; TCRdb's copy has only in-frame clones and lacks some. The sample carries under 350,000 clones, roughly 64% recorded once. Regarding this clone: Its antigen is still unknown.

The receptor was isolated from a human donor with alopecia areata. The genes are TRBV10-3 and TRBJ1-6; possible D gene TRBD1, 6 bases. The sequenced sample was CD4+ T cells sorted from blood, obtained at week 24, from a patient treated with tofacitinib. CDR3 bases: TGTGCCATCAGTGAGGAAGGGGGGTCACCCCTCCACTTT. Translating it yields CAISEEGGSPLHF.